The 29 T cell receptor beta chains listed next were all sequenced from one sample in a study of shared clonotypes between healthy human individuals. Produced via immunoSEQ multiplex PCR; TCRdb's table is partial and in-frame only. This sample has 400,000 to 600,000 clones; more than 75% occur once, and the top ten carry roughly 13%. Sequences were obtained from PBMCs. The receptor source for this set is a woman between 35 and 50 years old in good health. Some clones in this sample may be carry-over from other donors' samples.

This chain uses TRBV5-4 with TRBJ2-7; the match to TRBD2 covers 8 bases. The CDR3 sequence is 14 residues long. V dropped 4 bases and J dropped 0; count of bases not matched to a gene: 3. Germline CDR1 reads SGHNT; CDR2 reads YYREEE (reference sequence). CDR3 loop: CASSSSGNSYEQYF. DNA for the CDR3: TGTGCCAGCAGCAGTAGCGGGAACTCCTACGAGCAGTACTTC.

The rearrangement joins TRBV7-9 to TRBJ1-1; the match to TRBD1 covers 8 bases. The V gene's germline CDR1 is SEHNR and CDR2 FQNEAQ (reference sequence). There are 14 residues in the CDR3. Trimming removed 5 bases from V and 5 bases from J; junction bases left unmatched: 7. This chain's CDR3 is CASSMQGAQTEAFF. Here the CDR3 DNA reads TGTGCCAGCAGCATGCAGGGGGCGCAGACTGAAGCTTTCTTT. Using reference TRBV7-9 and TRBJ1-1 for the parts outside the CDR3, the full variable domain is DTGVSQNPRHKITKRGQNVTFRCDPISEHNRLYWYRQTLGQGPEFLTYFQNEAQLEKSRLLSDRFSAERPKGSFSTLEIQRTEQGDSAMYLCASSMQGAQTEAFFGQGTRLTVV.

V usage is TRBV7-9 and J usage is TRBJ2-1; D call uncertain. The CDR3 spans 12 residues. CDR1 is SEHNR, CDR2 FQNEAQ, per germline (reference sequence). Trimming took off 5 bases at V and 8 bases at J, with 10 bases between the two ends. The DNA of the CDR3 is TGTGCCAGCAGCCCTACGAGCTATGAGCAGTTCTTC. This sequence encodes CASSPTSYEQFF.

This chain links TRBV10-1 with TRBJ2-7; 9 positions match TRBD2. This CDR3 is 15 amino acids long. Germline CDR1 and CDR2: WNHNN and SYGVQD (reference sequence). V was clipped by 11 bases and J by 5 bases; unmatched bases: 16. This chain's CDR3 is CAGLPMLAGDHEQYF. CDR3 bases: TGCGCCGGCCTCCCCATGTTAGCGGGAGACCACGAGCAGTACTTC.

The J gene is TRBJ2-5, the V gene TRBV9; 16 bases map to TRBD2. With 5 bases clipped from V and 5 bases from J, the junction kept 6 bases outside the gene matches. Germline V gene data show CDR1 as SGDLS and CDR2 as YYNGEE. The length of the CDR3 is 16 residues. The CDR3 DNA sequence: TGTGCCAGCAGGGGGACTAGCGGGAGGGCCCGTGAGACCCAGTACTTC. Translated, it gives CASRGTSGRARETQYF.

In DNA form, the CDR3 reads TGTGCCAGCAGCCCACGACTAGCGGGAGAGACAGATACGCAGTATTTT. Its translation: CASSPRLAGETDTQYF. The gene calls are TRBV9 and TRBJ2-3; 12 bases match TRBD2. The CDR3 is 16 amino acids. The germline CDR1 and CDR2 sequences are SGDLS and YYNGEE. V shed 4 bases, J shed 3 bases, and the junction held 6 bases outside the gene matches.

This clone has ten or more counts. This rearrangement joins TRBV6-5 to TRBJ2-1; D possibly corresponds to TRBD2 (6 bases). Looked up from germline, CDR1 is MNHEY and CDR2 is SVGAGI. V was clipped by 10 bases and J by 5 bases, with 18 bases between them. CDR3 length: 14 residues. The CDR3 loop reads CATSKTAGHNEQFF. In nucleotides, the CDR3 is TGTGCCACCTCCAAGACAGCGGGTCACAATGAGCAGTTCTTC.

V is TRBV7-6 and J is TRBJ2-7, with D uncertain. V was shortened by 5 bases and J by 6 bases, with 14 bases between the two germline ends. Germline V gives CDR1 SGHVS, CDR2 FNYEAQ. This CDR3 comprises 13 residues. DNA of the CDR3: TGTGCCAGCAGCCCGACCCGTTGGACCGAGCAGTACTTC. Translation: CASSPTRWTEQYF. Variable domain in full (rest from reference TRBV7-6 and TRBJ2-7): GAGVSQSPRYKVTKRGQDVALRCDPISGHVSLYWYRQALGQGPEFLTYFNYEAQQDKSGLPNDRFSAERPEGSISTLTIQRTEQRDSAMYRCASSPTRWTEQYFGPGTRLTVT.

This clone has more than one count but fewer than ten. This rearrangement joins TRBV27 to TRBJ1-2; TRBD1 might be the D (5 bases). The CDR3 spans 17 residues. With 5 bases removed from V and 7 bases from J, the gap between germline ends came to 26 bases. Germline CDR1 MNHEY, CDR2 SMNVEV (reference sequence). The CDR3 DNA sequence: TGTGCCAGCAGTCCCGGACTCGGCCGGGGACTATATACTGGCTACACCTTC. It is translated as CASSPGLGRGLYTGYTF.

This sequence joins TRBV7-9 and TRBJ2-3; TRBD2 aligns across 10 bases. Looked up from germline, CDR1 is SEHNR and CDR2 is FQNEAQ (reference sequence). The CDR3 is 17 residues long. Trimming cost V 1 base and J 6 bases; bases outside gene matches: 10. This chain's CDR3 is CASSLGRLSGRRDTQYF. CDR3 DNA sequence: TGTGCCAGCAGCTTAGGTCGGCTTAGCGGGAGGCGGGATACGCAGTATTTT.

This clone was recorded a few times. The chain joins TRBV18 to TRBJ1-3, with TRBD1 identical over 8 bases. V lost 6 bases, J lost 1 base, and 8 bases stayed unmatched. This CDR3 region has 16 residues. Germline-derived CDR1 and CDR2 are KGHSH and LQKENI. As DNA, the CDR3 is TGTGCCAGCTCCCAAGGACAGGGTGGTTCTGGAAACACCATATATTTT. Amino acid sequence: CASSQGQGGSGNTIYF.

The chain joins TRBV28 to TRBJ1-1, with 7 bases fitting TRBD1. From germline, CDR1 is MDHEN and CDR2 SYDVKM. The CDR3 sequence is 15 residues long. With V trimmed by 4 bases and J by 3 bases, 8 bases remained unmatched. The CDR3 reads CASSSGPGGYTEAFF. The DNA for the CDR3 is TGTGCCAGCAGTTCCGGGCCAGGGGGATACACTGAAGCTTTCTTT.

For this clone: No conserved phenylalanine or tryptophan ends this CDR3, so it is likely a read error. The DNA is left out, because the CDR3 cannot be placed on it with certainty; the CDR3 is given as TCRdb lists it. The V gene is TRBV7-9, the J gene TRBJ1-1. The CDR3 adds up to 11 amino acids, both ends counted. Looked up from germline, CDR1 is SEHNR and CDR2 is FQNEAQ (reference sequence). The CDR3 spells CASTNQVPGRL.

V gene TRBV28 combines with J gene TRBJ1-4; D remains unclear. Germline loops: CDR1 MDHEN, CDR2 SYDVKM. CDR3 length: 15 amino acids. Trimming pared 7 bases from V and 8 bases from J, leaving 20 bases between. The CDR3 sequence: CASTSTTSFGEKLFF. For the CDR3, the DNA is TGTGCCAGCACCAGCACGACAAGTTTCGGCGAAAAACTGTTTTTT.

This sequence joins TRBV4-1 and TRBJ2-7, with 7 bases lining up with TRBD1. V shed 0 bases, J shed 5 bases, and the junction held 4 bases outside the gene matches. The CDR3 length is 14 residues. Germline V gene sequence: CDR1 MGHRA, CDR2 YSYEKL. CDR3 sequence (DNA): TGCGCCAGCAGCCAAGAAGGGACAGTAGACGAGCAGTACTTC. It translates to CASSQEGTVDEQYF.

The sample holds many counts of this clone. V is TRBV28 and J is TRBJ2-3, with 8 bases lining up with TRBD1. CDR1 MDHEN and CDR2 SYDVKM come from the germline V gene. The ends lost 5 bases at V and 10 bases at J; junction bases unmatched: 17. The CDR3 length is 16 residues. DNA of the CDR3: TGTGCCAGCAGTAGACCCCCCGGGACAGGCAGGCAGTCGCAGTATTTT. The encoded protein is CASSRPPGTGRQSQYF.

This clone was counted only a few times. The chain recombines TRBV9 with TRBJ1-2; the match to TRBD1 covers 8 bases. Germline values: CDR1 SGDLS, CDR2 YYNGEE. The length of the CDR3 is 16 residues. The ends lost 0 bases at V and 6 bases at J; junction bases unmatched: 10. Here the CDR3 DNA reads TGTGCCAGCAGCGTAGAGGGGACAGGCGCTTGGGATGGCTACACCTTC. Amino acid sequence: CASSVEGTGAWDGYTF.

This chain uses TRBV4-2 with TRBJ1-2; no clear D gene. This CDR3 spans 15 amino acids. Trimming shortened V by 2 bases and J by 4 bases, and 14 bases separated the two germline ends. In germline, CDR1 is LGHNA, CDR2 YNFKEQ. CDR3 coding DNA: TGTGCCAGCAGCCAACCTCTCCCGAGCGGCTATGGCTACACCTTC. It yields the protein CASSQPLPSGYGYTF.

This clone was counted between two and nine times. CDR3 in amino acids: CASSSASGTDEQYF. The CDR3, as DNA: TGTGCCAGCAGTTCAGCTAGCGGGACGGACGAGCAGTACTTC. The rearrangement uses TRBV27 and TRBJ2-7; TRBD2 matches at 9 bases. Germline lookup yields CDR1 MNHEY and CDR2 SMNVEV (reference sequence). This CDR3 is 14 amino acids long. The J segment lost 5 bases and the V segment lost 4 bases, leaving 6 bases of the junction unmatched.

This chain links TRBV5-5 with TRBJ1-4, with D unresolved. The germline V gene encodes CDR1 SGHKS and CDR2 YYEKEE (reference sequence). This CDR3 comprises 14 residues. V gave up 4 bases and J gave up 8 bases, with 15 bases separating them. CDR3 amino acids: CASSRTQTGEKLFF. The CDR3 nucleotides are TGTGCCAGCAGCCGGACGCAGACCGGCGAAAAACTGTTTTTT.

This clone was detected once. The chain combines TRBV30 with TRBJ1-1; TRBD1 agrees at 10 bases. The V and J ends lost 7 bases and 4 bases, in that order; junction bases with no gene match: 12. The germline V gene encodes CDR1 GTSNPN and CDR2 SVGIG (reference sequence). This CDR3 has 15 residues. CDR3 coding DNA: TGTGCCTACGCCCGCCGGGACAGGGGTTTCACTGAAGCTTTCTTT. This codes for CAYARRDRGFTEAFF.

Here the CDR3 DNA reads TGCGCCAGCAGCTTGGCTCCGGGGGCTGGAAACACCATATATTTT. This sequence encodes CASSLAPGAGNTIYF. The rearrangement joins TRBV5-1 to TRBJ1-3, with TRBD1 as a possible D gene (5 bases). This CDR3 spans 15 amino acids. Germline V gene data show CDR1 as SGHRS and CDR2 as YFSETQ. Trimming pared 0 bases from V and 2 bases from J, leaving 9 bases between.

This chain joins TRBV9 and TRBJ2-2; 9 positions match TRBD1. The CDR3 runs to 16 residues. The V segment lost 4 bases and the J segment 6 bases; nucleotides outside the gene matches: 10. CDR1 is SGDLS and CDR2 is YYNGEE in the germline V gene. The DNA of the CDR3 is TGTGCCAGCAGCATCTCCGGGACAGGGTATTCCGGGGAGCTGTTTTTT. Protein sequence: CASSISGTGYSGELFF.

This rearrangement joins TRBV19 to TRBJ2-7, with D perhaps TRBD2 (5 bases). This CDR3 spans 15 amino acids. V was pared by 3 bases and J by 3 bases, with 15 bases between. Germline V gene data show CDR1 as LNHDA and CDR2 as SQIVND (reference sequence). CDR3 sequence reads: CASSIRGRALYEQYF. The CDR3 nucleotides are TGTGCCAGTAGTATTAGAGGGCGGGCCCTCTACGAGCAGTACTTC.

The rearrangement joins TRBV9 to TRBJ2-1; TRBD2 is a possible D gene (5 bases). Germline V CDR1 and CDR2: SGDLS, YYNGEE. This CDR3 contains 14 residues. The V end lost 1 base, the J end lost 3 bases, and 8 bases lay between the germline ends. The CDR3: CASSVTGIYNEQFF. The CDR3 nucleotides read TGTGCCAGCAGCGTAACCGGGATCTACAATGAGCAGTTCTTC.

As regards this clone: A read error may account for a junction end that differs from germline. The V gene is TRBV6-1, the J gene TRBJ2-7, with TRBD2 matching 14 bases. This CDR3 region has 17 residues. CDR1 and CDR2 (germline): MNHNS, SASEGT. CDR3 nucleotide sequence: TGTGCCAGCAGTCAAGCCGGGACTAGCGGGAGTGGCAACGAGCAGTACTTC. This encodes CASSQAGTSGSGNEQYF.

This clone was recorded once. The chain carries TRBV28 and TRBJ2-3; the match to TRBD2 covers 7 bases. V lost 7 bases and J lost 7; bases outside the gene matches: 8. The germline CDR1 and CDR2 sequences are MDHEN and SYDVKM. The CDR3 runs to 13 residues. CDR3 sequence (DNA): TGTGCCAGCAACCGTCCACTAGCGAATACGCAGTATTTT. Translating it yields CASNRPLANTQYF.

About this clone: Sequence at one end of the junction differs from germline and may be a read error. The V call is TRBV20-1, the J call TRBJ1-1; 9 positions match TRBD1. Per the germline V gene, CDR1 is DFQATT and CDR2 is SNEGSKA (reference sequence). The CDR3 consists of 11 residues. The CDR3 DNA reads as TGCAGTGCTAGAGTCCGGGACAGGGATTACTTT. The encoded protein is CSARVRDRDYF.

In this sample, this clone turned up many times. The sample contains more than one DNA sequence encoding this CDR3. The rearrangement joins TRBV5-1 to TRBJ2-7, with 13 nucleotides matching TRBD2. Germline V gene data show CDR1 as SGHRS and CDR2 as YFSETQ. The CDR3 loop spans 16 amino acids. J was trimmed by 4 bases and V by 4 bases; bases with no gene match: 8. The CDR3 reads CASSPGLAGVAYEQYF. The CDR3 region has the DNA TGCGCCAGCAGCCCAGGACTAGCGGGAGTAGCATACGAGCAGTACTTC.